These 32 T cell receptor beta chains share one sample of origin, sequenced in a study of regulatory T cells in long-lasting Graves disease. Time point meaning: newly diagnosed GD, antithyroid drugs for less than 3 months. The TCR library was made from RNA extracted from PBMCs. To make TCR beta libraries, researchers used iRepertoire HTBI primers and Arm-PCR of CDR3 regions. Using its own MiXCR run on the multiplex PCR reads, TCRdb lists one record per CDR3 protein. The repertoire holds over 500,000 distinct CDR3 sequences, with 16% as singletons. The same specimen was also included in a second study, on T cells in Graves' hyperthyroidism and ophthalmopathy.

Sample: peripheral blood mononuclear cells (PBMCs), taken at new diagnosis, from a patient treated with antithyroid drugs. Every receptor here comes from a man aged 18 to 29 with Graves disease.

Many counts were recorded for this clonotype. The rearrangement links TRBV5-4 to TRBJ2-7, with D perhaps matching TRBD1 (6 bases). The V gene lost 2 bases and the J gene lost 2 bases, with 14 bases spanning the gap. Looked up from germline, CDR1 is SGHNT and CDR2 is YYREEE (reference sequence). The CDR3 totals 15 residues. CDR3 residues: CASSFGQSATYEQYF. The CDR3 DNA is TGTGCCAGCAGCTTCGGACAGAGCGCTACCTACGAGCAGTACTTC.

This clonotype was recorded many times. This rearrangement joins TRBV10-2 to TRBJ2-7; TRBD2 agrees at 7 bases. Germline CDR1 and CDR2: WSHSY and SAAADI. V trimming: 8 bases; J trimming: 5 bases; junction bases outside the gene matches: 9. The CDR3 contains 13 residues. CDR3 loop: CASGGAGVHEQYF. The CDR3 DNA sequence: TGCGCCAGCGGGGGTGCGGGAGTTCACGAGCAGTACTTC.

This clonotype has just a few counts. At one of its ends the junction is not consistent with the germline gene, which may arise from a read error. The V and J genes are TRBV7-7 and TRBJ2-1, with 8 bases lining up with TRBD2. Looked up from germline, CDR1 is SSHAT and CDR2 is FNYEAQ (reference sequence). The CDR3 covers 15 residues. This CDR3 reads CASSSRSGSGDEQFF. The CDR3 bases are TGTGCTAGCAGCTCCCGCAGCGGGAGTGGCGATGAGCAGTTCTTC.

This clonotype was detected a few times. The chain joins TRBV25-1 to TRBJ2-2; possibly TRBD1 for D (6 bases). Trimming removed 6 bases from V and 4 bases from J, with 15 bases in between. The CDR3 is 15 residues long. CDR1 and CDR2 from the germline V gene are MGHDK and SYGVNS. This CDR3 reads CASRATGTITGELFF. Written as DNA, the CDR3 is TGTGCCAGCAGGGCGACAGGAACTATCACCGGGGAGCTGTTTTTT.

This chain joins TRBV7-3 and TRBJ2-1, with D uncertain. The CDR3 sequence is 13 residues long. CDR1 and CDR2 (germline): SGHTA, FQGTGA. V was cut by 1 base and J by 9 bases, with 10 bases left in between. The CDR3 spells CASSLRAFGEQFF. The CDR3 DNA follows: TGTGCCAGCAGCTTAAGGGCGTTCGGTGAGCAGTTCTTC.

This clonotype was detected a few times. This chain links TRBV29-1 with TRBJ2-1, with TRBD1 identical over 7 bases. The trim removed 5 bases at V and 9 bases at J, leaving 7 bases unmatched. The germline V gene has CDR1 SQVTM and CDR2 ANQGSEA. The CDR3 is 12 residues long. This chain's CDR3 is CSVSIQGPEQFF. Written as DNA, the CDR3 is TGCAGCGTTTCGATACAGGGGCCTGAGCAGTTCTTC.

This clonotype turned up a few times. The chain joins TRBV19 to TRBJ1-1; 8 bases are shared with TRBD1. The germline V gene encodes CDR1 LNHDA and CDR2 SQIVND (reference sequence). With V trimmed by 10 bases and J by 4 bases, 14 bases remained unmatched. This CDR3 is built from 15 residues. The CDR3 loop reads CATAGGPGRGTEAFF. CDR3 DNA: TGTGCCACCGCAGGGGGCCCGGGTCGCGGCACTGAAGCTTTCTTT.

This clonotype was recorded many times. The V and J genes are TRBV10-3 and TRBJ2-7, with TRBD2 as a possible D gene (5 bases). The CDR3 loop spans 13 amino acids. Germline CDR1 is ENHRY and CDR2 is SYGVKD. V was trimmed by 2 bases and J by 2 bases, leaving 7 bases between them. CDR3 nucleotide sequence: TGTGCCATCAGTGAGGGACTCGCCTACGAGCAGTACTTC. This codes for CAISEGLAYEQYF.

In its sample, this clonotype was seen a few times. The chain uses TRBV7-9 and TRBJ2-7; no reliable D call. Germline V lookup: CDR1 SEHNR, CDR2 FQNEAQ (reference sequence). This CDR3 has 15 amino acids. V was trimmed by 4 bases and J by 1 base, leaving 14 bases between them. The CDR3 sequence is CASSSDEGTSYEQYF. The CDR3 DNA reads TGTGCCAGCAGCTCAGACGAAGGCACTTCCTACGAGCAGTACTTC.

This clonotype was observed a handful of times. The V call is TRBV9, the J call TRBJ1-2, with a weak D call TRBD1 (5 bases). The V gene's germline CDR1 is SGDLS and CDR2 YYNGEE. The V gene lost 0 bases and the J gene lost 7 bases, with 16 bases spanning the gap. The length of the CDR3 is 15 residues. The CDR3 region is CASSVDPPRDRGYTF. As DNA, the CDR3 is TGTGCCAGCAGCGTAGACCCCCCAAGGGACCGTGGCTACACCTTC. Filled out from reference TRBV9 and TRBJ1-2, the complete variable domain reads DSGVTQTPKHLITATGQRVTLRCSPRSGDLSVYWYQQSLDQGLQFLIQYYNGEERAKGNILERFSAQQFPDLHSELNLSSLELGDSALYFCASSVDPPRDRGYTFGSGTRLTVV.

This clonotype has more than one count but fewer than ten. V gene TRBV6-5 combines with J gene TRBJ2-3; 10 positions agree with TRBD2. With 2 bases clipped from V and 4 bases from J, the junction kept 6 bases outside the gene matches. The length of the CDR3 is 16 residues. From germline, CDR1 is MNHEY and CDR2 SVGAGI. CDR3 amino acids: CASSYGGLAGADTQYF. The DNA for the CDR3 is TGTGCCAGCAGTTACGGCGGGCTAGCGGGAGCAGATACGCAGTATTTT.

V and J are TRBV5-5 and TRBJ2-3; 7 nucleotides agree with TRBD2. The V and J ends lost 4 bases and 8 bases, in that order; junction bases with no gene match: 10. This CDR3 comprises 14 residues. Germline assignment: CDR1 SGHKS and CDR2 YYEKEE (reference sequence). The CDR3 DNA follows: TGTGCCAGCAGCGACCTGACTAGCCCCCCTACGCAGTATTTT. Its protein is CASSDLTSPPTQYF.

This clonotype was seen a handful of times. This rearrangement joins TRBV10-3 to TRBJ2-7; D is perhaps TRBD1 or TRBD2 (5 bases each). The germline V gene has CDR1 ENHRY and CDR2 SYGVKD. The CDR3 spans 14 residues. V lost 9 bases, J lost 0 bases, and 15 bases lay in between. The CDR3 sequence: CAITAGASSYEQYF. The CDR3 coding sequence is TGTGCCATAACCGCCGGGGCTAGCTCCTACGAGCAGTACTTC.

This clonotype was counted at least ten times. V and J are TRBV20-1 and TRBJ1-2, with 8 bases aligning to TRBD1. This CDR3 region has 12 residues. V lost 6 bases, J lost 4 bases, and 4 bases stayed unmatched. The germline gives CDR1 DFQATT, CDR2 SNEGSKA (reference sequence). In nucleotides, the CDR3 is TGCAGTGCCACTGACAGGGGCTATGGCTACACCTTC. Translation: CSATDRGYGYTF.

The chain couples TRBV4-1 to TRBJ2-7; perhaps TRBD2 as D (5 bases). V was clipped by 0 bases and J by 3 bases, with 15 bases between them. The CDR3 has 16 residues. CDR1 is MGHRA and CDR2 is YSYEKL in the germline V gene. This chain's CDR3 is CASSQDPAQSGYEQYF. CDR3 nucleotides: TGCGCCAGCAGCCAAGATCCCGCGCAGAGCGGCTACGAGCAGTACTTC.

This clonotype was seen at least ten times. The chain recombines TRBV7-8 with TRBJ2-1, with 7 bases matching TRBD2. The germline CDR1 and CDR2 sequences are SGHVS and FQNEAQ. This CDR3 spans 14 amino acids. With V trimmed by 3 bases and J by 7 bases, 6 bases remained unmatched. The CDR3 region has the DNA TGTGCCAGCAGCTTCGGCGGGAGTAGAAATGAGCAGTTCTTC. Translation: CASSFGGSRNEQFF.

V usage is TRBV7-3 and J usage is TRBJ2-2, with TRBD1 as a possible D gene (5 bases). V was trimmed by 5 bases and J by 3 bases, leaving 10 bases between them. The CDR3 length is 14 residues. Germline V gene data show CDR1 as SGHTA and CDR2 as FQGTGA. CDR3 residues: CASSADSDTGELFF. CDR3 DNA sequence: TGTGCCAGCAGCGCTGACAGCGACACCGGGGAGCTGTTTTTT.

This clonotype has a handful of counts. This rearrangement joins TRBV12-3 or TRBV12-4 to TRBJ2-7, with a weak D call TRBD2 (5 bases). The V end lost 5 bases, the J end lost 6 bases, and 14 bases lay between the germline ends. The CDR3 covers 13 residues. The CDR3 spells CASSISYRGEQYF. The CDR3 region has the DNA TGTGCCAGCAGTATATCGTATCGGGGCGAGCAGTACTTC.

V gene TRBV10-2 combines with J gene TRBJ2-3, with TRBD2 identical over 13 bases. This CDR3 contains 18 residues. Unmatched junction bases numbered 8, after V lost 0 bases and J lost 5 bases. CDR1 is WSHSY, CDR2 SAAADI, per germline. CDR3 sequence (DNA): TGCGCCAGCAGTGAGTCTGATGGACTAGCGGGAGAGGGAGATACGCAGTATTTT. This codes for CASSESDGLAGEGDTQYF.

The chain links TRBV20-1 to TRBJ2-5, with 9 bases that match TRBD2. CDR3 length: 14 residues. V dropped 7 bases and J dropped 7; count of bases not matched to a gene: 13. Germline lookup yields CDR1 DFQATT and CDR2 SNEGSKA (reference sequence). The CDR3 loop reads CSVHRLADLGTQYF. Written as DNA, the CDR3 is TGCAGTGTTCATCGACTAGCGGACCTGGGGACCCAGTACTTC.

Details on this clonotype: In this CDR3 the conserved last residue, phenylalanine or tryptophan, is missing, so a read error is likely. The rearrangement links TRBV28 to TRBJ2-4, with unresolved D. Germline lookup yields CDR1 MDHEN and CDR2 SYDVKM. The CDR3 has 15 amino acids. The V and J ends lost 1 base and 0 bases respectively, with 7 bases between them. In DNA form, the CDR3 reads TGTGCCAGCAGTTTATCCGGTCTAGCCAAAAACATTCAGTACCTC. Translated: CASSLSGLAKNIQYL.

In this sample, this clonotype turned up many times. The chain is built from TRBV28 and TRBJ2-3, with D unresolved. The CDR3 has 14 residues. Germline CDR1 is MDHEN and CDR2 is SYDVKM. V dropped 8 bases and J dropped 4 bases, with 16 bases sitting between them. The CDR3 is CASSLSLPPDTQYF. CDR3 sequence (DNA): TGTGCCAGCTCCTTGTCCCTGCCCCCAGATACGCAGTATTTT.

V gene TRBV7-3 combines with J gene TRBJ2-1; 9 bases are shared with TRBD1. Germline V gives CDR1 SGHTA, CDR2 FQGTGA. The J segment lost 7 bases and the V segment lost 6 bases, leaving 7 bases of the junction unmatched. There are 14 residues in the CDR3. For the CDR3, the DNA is TGTGCCAGCAGTATGTGGACAGGGGATAATGAGCAGTTCTTC. Its protein is CASSMWTGDNEQFF.

About this clonotype itself: The junction and the germline gene differ at one end; a read error may be behind it. The V and J genes are TRBV7-9 and TRBJ2-1; D unresolved. Germline lookup yields CDR1 SEHNR and CDR2 FQNEAQ (reference sequence). The CDR3 loop spans 13 amino acids. CDR3 nucleotides: TGTGCCAGCAGGTTAGGGATTTACAATGAGCAGTTCTTC. Its protein product is CASRLGIYNEQFF.

Turning to this clonotype: The conserved closing phenylalanine or tryptophan is absent in this CDR3, likely reflecting a read error. The chain has TRBV10-2 and TRBJ1-6; the match to TRBD1 covers 12 bases. Germline V CDR1 and CDR2: WSHSY, SAAADI. Trimming cost V 9 bases and J 0 bases; bases outside gene matches: 3. The CDR3 loop spans 16 amino acids. Here the CDR3 DNA reads TGCGCCAGGGGACAGGGGGCGAGCTCCTATAATTCACCCCTCCACCTT. Translating gives CARGQGASSYNSPLHL.

This clonotype was recorded at least ten times. The CDR3 here is CSARQPSGRSETQYF. The CDR3 DNA reads TGCAGTGCTAGACAGCCTAGCGGGAGATCGGAGACCCAGTACTTC. The chain recombines TRBV20-1 with TRBJ2-5, with 10 nucleotides matching TRBD2. The length of the CDR3 is 15 residues. J lost 5 bases, V lost 2 bases, and 8 bases had no gene match. Germline V gene sequence: CDR1 DFQATT, CDR2 SNEGSKA (reference sequence).

This clonotype has ten or more counts. This rearrangement joins TRBV30 to TRBJ2-1; D is unclear. The CDR3 is made up of 12 amino acids. Trimming shortened V by 0 bases and J by 15 bases, and 15 bases separated the two germline ends. Germline assignment: CDR1 GTSNPN and CDR2 SVGIG (reference sequence). CDR3: CAWSVKGGSRFF. CDR3 in DNA: TGTGCCTGGAGTGTAAAGGGTGGGTCTCGGTTCTTC.

The chain combines TRBV3-1 with TRBJ2-3; TRBD2 agrees at 10 bases. The junction had 11 bases not matched to a gene; V was cut back by 7 bases and J by 4 bases. Per the germline V gene, CDR1 is LGHDT and CDR2 is YNNKEL (reference sequence). This CDR3 is 16 amino acids long. CDR3 residues: CASTASGRGYADTQYF. The CDR3 region has the DNA TGTGCCAGCACGGCAAGCGGGAGGGGATACGCAGATACGCAGTATTTT.

The rearrangement joins TRBV18 to TRBJ2-5; D is possibly TRBD2 (5 bases). The CDR3 sequence is 16 residues long. V lost 2 bases, J lost 1 base, and 14 bases lay in between. Germline V gene lookup returns CDR1 KGHSH and CDR2 LQKENI. The CDR3 coding sequence is TGTGCCAGCTCACCAAAGGGATGGAGCGGCCAAGAGACCCAGTACTTC. It yields the protein CASSPKGWSGQETQYF.

The sample holds many counts of this clonotype. This chain joins TRBV11-3 and TRBJ2-2, with TRBD2 matching over 8 bases. The CDR3 length is 13 residues. Germline CDR1 and CDR2: SGHNT and YENEEA. Trimming at V came to 8 bases and at J to 5 bases, leaving 4 bases not matched to a gene. Here the CDR3 reads CASGLAMTGELFF. CDR3 bases: TGTGCCAGCGGACTAGCTATGACCGGGGAGCTGTTTTTT.

This clonotype was detected ten times or more. This rearrangement joins TRBV28 to TRBJ2-3, with unresolved D. The V gene lost 8 bases and the J gene lost 2 bases, with 8 bases spanning the gap. Germline CDR1 MDHEN, CDR2 SYDVKM. CDR3 size: 12 residues. This chain's CDR3 is CASYGNTDTQYF. The CDR3 nucleotides are TGTGCCAGCTATGGGAACACAGATACGCAGTATTTT.

At least ten counts were recorded for this clonotype. The chain links TRBV28 to TRBJ1-5; possibly TRBD1 for D (6 bases). The V gene lost 4 bases and the J gene lost 6 bases, with 22 bases spanning the gap. The CDR3 has 17 residues. Germline V lookup: CDR1 MDHEN, CDR2 SYDVKM. CDR3 nucleotides: TGTGCCAGCAGTTCACCCCTCCTAACAGGGATAGGTCAGCCCCAGCATTTT. Its protein is CASSSPLLTGIGQPQHF.